A selection of T cell receptor beta chains follows, all from one sample in a study of T cell responses to AZD1222 COVID-19 vaccine. Produced via immunoSEQ multiplex PCR; TCRdb's table is partial and in-frame only. Seen here are some 120,000 clones, just under 95% observed once, and the top ten hold about 3%. The starting material was peripheral blood, obtained on day 0 of AZD1222 vaccination. The source of these receptors is an adult in good health. Each CDR3 is given with its conserved first and last residue. D genes are given only for firm matches. The size of a clone is reported for some rows only, either as once, few or many, or as a class for expanded clones.

size | J | V | D | CDR3 | DNA
NA | TRBJ1-2 | TRBV9 | NA | CASSVGGLSPLYGYTF | TGTGCCAGCAGCGTCGGGGGGCTTTCCCCCCTATATGGCTACACCTTC
NA | TRBJ2-1 | TRBV15 | NA | CATSRGPYNEQFF | TGTGCCACCAGCAGAGGACCCTACAATGAGCAGTTCTTC
NA | TRBJ2-7 | TRBV6-1 | NA | CASSEGPGLSYEQYF | TGTGCCAGCAGTGAAGGCCCGGGTCTCTCCTACGAGCAGTACTTC
NA | TRBJ1-1 | TRBV28 | NA | CASSDTLTEWDTEAFF | TGTGCCAGCAGTGATACCTTGACAGAGTGGGACACTGAAGCTTTCTTT
NA | TRBJ2-7 | TRBV10-2 | NA | CASSESVGHEQYF | TGCGCCAGCAGTGAGTCAGTAGGGCACGAGCAGTACTTC
NA | TRBJ2-5 | TRBV5-5 | NA | CASSLFIRETQYF | TGTGCCAGCAGCTTGTTTATCCGAGAGACCCAGTACTTC
NA | TRBJ1-5 | TRBV19 | NA | CASSIGTGNQPQHF | TGTGCCAGTAGTATTGGGACCGGCAATCAGCCCCAGCATTTT
few | TRBJ1-6 | TRBV4-2 | NA | CASSQDPGPNSPLHF | TGTGCCAGCAGCCAAGATCCAGGACCTAATTCACCCCTCCACTTT
NA | TRBJ1-5 | TRBV28 | TRBD1 | CASSLDWDRDQPQHF | TGTGCCAGCAGTTTAGATTGGGACAGGGATCAGCCCCAGCATTTT
NA | TRBJ2-1 | TRBV27 | NA | CASSLSASVSWGDNEQFF | TGTGCCAGCAGTTTATCGGCTAGCGTCTCTTGGGGGGACAATGAGCAGTTCTTC
NA | TRBJ2-1 | TRBV19 | TRBD2 | CASSTLAGVYNEQFF | TGTGCCAGTAGTACCCTAGCGGGAGTTTACAATGAGCAGTTCTTC
NA | TRBJ2-3 | TRBV28 | NA | CASLRRPDTQYF | TGTGCCAGCCTGAGACGCCCAGATACGCAGTATTTT
NA | TRBJ1-1 | TRBV5-1 | TRBD1 | CASSLLQGVANTEAFF | TGCGCCAGCAGCTTGCTACAGGGGGTCGCGAACACTGAAGCTTTCTTT
NA | TRBJ2-3 | TRBV28 | NA | CASTPRTDTQYF | TGTGCCAGCACCCCACGCACAGATACGCAGTATTTT
once | TRBJ2-2 | TRBV19 | NA | CASTFLKGDLGTGELFF | TGTGCCAGTACCTTCCTCAAAGGGGATTTGGGCACCGGGGAGCTGTTTTTT
NA | TRBJ2-7 | TRBV11-3 | NA | CASSSLDYEQYF | TGTGCCAGCAGCTCACTAGACTACGAGCAGTACTTC
NA | TRBJ1-4 | TRBV14 | NA | CASSLSATNEKLFF | TGTGCCAGCAGCCTATCAGCAACTAATGAAAAACTGTTTTTT
NA | TRBJ1-6 | TRBV27 | NA | CASSLETNSPLHF | TGTGCCAGCAGTTTAGAAACTAATTCACCCCTCCACTTT
NA | TRBJ2-7 | TRBV7-9 | NA | CASSLAPGSPHYEQYF | TGTGCCAGCAGCTTAGCGCCAGGGAGCCCCCACTACGAGCAGTACTTC
once | TRBJ2-6 | TRBV28 | TRBD1 | CASKIGQGFPGANVLTF | TGTGCCAGCAAAATTGGACAGGGATTCCCTGGGGCCAACGTCCTGACTTTC
NA | TRBJ2-1 | TRBV6-5 | NA | CASSYSSLAITNEQFF | TGTGCCAGCAGTTACTCGTCACTAGCCATCACTAATGAGCAGTTCTTC
NA | TRBJ1-4 | TRBV3-1/TRBV3-2 | TRBD1 | CASSPRRWTGANEKLFF | TGTGCCAGCAGCCCAAGGCGATGGACAGGGGCGAATGAAAAACTGTTTTTT
NA | TRBJ2-7 | TRBV30 | TRBD1 | CAWSSTGGGYYEQYF | TGTGCCTGGAGTTCCACAGGGGGCGGGTACTACGAGCAGTACTTC
NA | TRBJ2-2 | TRBV19 | NA | CASSMNRDTGELFF | TGTGCCAGTAGTATGAACAGGGACACCGGGGAGCTGTTTTTT
NA | TRBJ2-1 | TRBV7-3 | NA | CASSFMSSPPYNEQFF | TGTGCCAGCAGCTTTATGAGTAGCCCACCCTACAATGAGCAGTTCTTC
NA | TRBJ2-5 | TRBV27 | NA | CASTSGETQYF | TGTGCCAGCACCTCAGGAGAGACCCAGTACTTC
NA | TRBJ2-7 | TRBV5-6 | NA | CASSSLLGAGSEQYF | TGTGCCAGCAGCTCCCTCTTGGGGGCGGGTTCCGAGCAGTACTTC
NA | TRBJ1-2 | TRBV3-1/TRBV3-2 | TRBD1 | CASSQGDRGAYGYTF | TGTGCCAGCAGCCAAGGGGACAGGGGGGCCTATGGCTACACCTTC
NA | TRBJ1-5 | TRBV20-1 | NA | CSASTGPDNQPQHF | TGCAGTGCTAGTACGGGACCGGACAATCAGCCCCAGCATTTT
few | TRBJ2-5 | TRBV24-1 | TRBD1 | CATSDPTTGKETQYF | TGTGCCACCAGTGATCCGACGACAGGGAAGGAGACCCAGTACTTC
NA | TRBJ1-5 | TRBV10-2 | NA | CASSEIGFSNQPQHF | TGCGCCAGCAGTGAAATAGGGTTTAGCAATCAGCCCCAGCATTTT
NA | TRBJ1-4 | TRBV27 | NA | CASRRHINEKLFF | TGTGCCAGCAGGAGACACATTAATGAAAAACTGTTTTTT
NA | TRBJ2-1 | TRBV4-2 | NA | CASSQEGGFHNEQFF | TGTGCCAGCAGCCAAGAGGGAGGCTTCCACAATGAGCAGTTCTTC
NA | TRBJ2-5 | TRBV18 | TRBD2 | CASSPTFGTSGKETQYF | TGTGCCAGCTCACCTACCTTCGGGACTAGCGGAAAAGAGACCCAGTACTTC
once | TRBJ2-7 | TRBV28 | NA | CASSPRTAPYEQYF | TGTGCCAGCAGCCCACGGACAGCACCCTACGAGCAGTACTTC
NA | TRBJ2-4 | TRBV6-5 | NA | CASRIGGTKNIQYF | TGTGCCAGCAGAATTGGGGGGACCAAAAACATTCAGTACTTC
NA | TRBJ2-1 | TRBV28 | TRBD2 | CASSLWTSGSGSYNEQFF | TGTGCCAGCAGTTTATGGACTAGCGGGAGTGGATCCTACAATGAGCAGTTCTTC
few | TRBJ1-6 | TRBV5-4 | NA | CASSLGQGQDSPLHF | TGTGCCAGCAGCTTGGGGCAGGGGCAGGATTCACCCCTCCACTTT
NA | TRBJ1-1 | TRBV5-6 | TRBD1 | CASSLDSTGGLEKAFF | TGTGCCAGCAGCTTGGATTCGACAGGGGGCCTGGAAAAAGCTTTCTTT
NA | TRBJ2-1 | TRBV18 | TRBD2 | CASSPVTSGRREQFF | TGTGCCAGCTCACCAGTGACTAGCGGGAGACGGGAGCAGTTCTTC
NA | TRBJ2-3 | TRBV6-5 | TRBD1 | CASSRTGFGAQYF | TGTGCCAGCAGTCGGACAGGGTTTGGAGCGCAGTATTTT
NA | TRBJ1-5 | TRBV7-8 | NA | CASAPGGERPQHF | TGTGCCAGCGCCCCGGGGGGGGAAAGGCCCCAGCATTTT
NA | TRBJ2-5 | TRBV5-8 | NA | CASSLGGITETQYF | TGTGCCAGCAGCCTCGGAGGGATTACGGAGACCCAGTACTTC
NA | TRBJ2-5 | TRBV15 | NA | CATSRYREGGETQYF | TGTGCCACCAGCAGATACAGGGAGGGCGGAGAGACCCAGTACTTC
NA | TRBJ2-1 | TRBV3-1/TRBV3-2 | NA | CASSHLTNNEQFF | TGTGCCAGCAGCCACTTGACTAACAATGAGCAGTTCTTC
NA | TRBJ2-2 | TRBV10-1 | TRBD1 | CASSVNPGQPNTGELFF | TGCGCCAGCAGTGTTAATCCGGGACAGCCGAACACCGGGGAGCTGTTTTTT
NA | TRBJ2-1 | TRBV4-1 | NA | CASSQTASVRNEQFF | TGCGCCAGCAGCCAGACCGCCTCTGTTCGGAATGAGCAGTTCTTC
NA | TRBJ2-7 | TRBV25-1 | NA | CASQRTLGYEQYF | TGTGCCAGCCAAAGGACACTTGGCTACGAGCAGTACTTC
NA | TRBJ1-1 | TRBV28 | NA | CALRRSGGVEGMTEAFF | TGTGCCCTAAGGAGGTCGGGGGGCGTAGAGGGGATGACTGAAGCTTTCTTT
once | TRBJ2-1 | TRBV2 | NA | CASKGNSYNEQFF | TGTGCCAGCAAGGGAAACTCCTACAATGAGCAGTTCTTC
NA | TRBJ2-3 | TRBV4-1 | NA | CASSQVQGEGDTQYF | TGCGCCAGCAGCCAAGTCCAGGGCGAGGGAGATACGCAGTATTTT
NA | TRBJ1-3 | TRBV5-8 | NA | CASSWDVRSGNTIYF | TGTGCCAGCAGCTGGGACGTCCGCTCTGGAAACACCATATATTTT
NA | TRBJ1-1 | TRBV6-1 | NA | CASSEIYNTEAFF | TGTGCCAGCAGTGAAATCTACAACACTGAAGCTTTCTTT
NA | TRBJ1-3 | TRBV7-8 | NA | CASSLAGAGNTIYF | TGTGCCAGCAGCTTAGCAGGGGCTGGAAACACCATATATTTT
NA | TRBJ1-3 | TRBV4-1 | NA | CASSPRQSSGNTIYF | TGCGCCAGCAGCCCCCGACAGAGCTCTGGAAACACCATATATTTT
NA | TRBJ1-2 | TRBV27 | NA | CASSLRPGGLTNYGYTF | TGTGCCAGCAGTTTACGCCCCGGGGGCCTTACTAACTATGGCTACACCTTC